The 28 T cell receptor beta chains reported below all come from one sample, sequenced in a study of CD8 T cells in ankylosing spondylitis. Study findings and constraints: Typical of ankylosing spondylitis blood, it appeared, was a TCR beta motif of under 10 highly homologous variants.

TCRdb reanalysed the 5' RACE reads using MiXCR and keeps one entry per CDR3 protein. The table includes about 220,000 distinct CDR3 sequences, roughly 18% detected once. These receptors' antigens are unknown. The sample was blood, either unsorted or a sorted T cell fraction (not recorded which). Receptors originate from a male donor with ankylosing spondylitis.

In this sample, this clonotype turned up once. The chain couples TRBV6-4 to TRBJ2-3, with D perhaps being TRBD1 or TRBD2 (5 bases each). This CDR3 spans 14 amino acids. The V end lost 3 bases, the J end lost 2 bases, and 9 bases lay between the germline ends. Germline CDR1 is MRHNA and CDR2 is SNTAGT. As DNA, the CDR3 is TGTGCCAGCAGTGAGAGGGGAGCCACAGATACGCAGTATTTT. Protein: CASSERGATDTQYF.

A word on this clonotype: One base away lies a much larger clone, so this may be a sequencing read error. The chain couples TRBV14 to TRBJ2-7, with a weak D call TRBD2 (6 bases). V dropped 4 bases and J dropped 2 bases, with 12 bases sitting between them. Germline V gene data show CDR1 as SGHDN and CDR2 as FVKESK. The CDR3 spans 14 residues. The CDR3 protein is CASSPRDWPYEQYF. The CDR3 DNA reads TGTGCCAGCAGCCCCCGGGACTGGCCCTACGAGCAGTACTTC.

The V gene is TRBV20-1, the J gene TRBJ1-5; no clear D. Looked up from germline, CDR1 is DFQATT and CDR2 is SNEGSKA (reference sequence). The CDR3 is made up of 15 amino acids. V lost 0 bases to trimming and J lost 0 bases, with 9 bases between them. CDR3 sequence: CSARDPDDSNQPQHF. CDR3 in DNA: TGCAGTGCTAGAGATCCCGACGATAGCAATCAGCCCCAGCATTTT.

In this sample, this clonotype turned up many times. CDR3 protein: CASSQARDGSNYGYTF. The CDR3 nucleotides read TGCGCCAGCAGCCAAGCCCGGGACGGGTCTAACTATGGCTACACCTTC. The chain recombines TRBV4-1 with TRBJ1-2; D perhaps matches TRBD1 (5 bases). CDR3 length equals 16 residues. V dropped 1 base and J dropped 0 bases, with 12 bases sitting between them. Looked up from germline, CDR1 is MGHRA and CDR2 is YSYEKL.

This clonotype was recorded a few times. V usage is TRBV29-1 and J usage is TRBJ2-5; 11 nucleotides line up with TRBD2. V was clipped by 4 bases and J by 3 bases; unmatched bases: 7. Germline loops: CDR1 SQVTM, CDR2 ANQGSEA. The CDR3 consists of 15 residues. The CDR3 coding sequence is TGCAGCGTTGTACTAGCGGGAGTTGGTGAAGAGACCCAGTACTTC. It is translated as CSVVLAGVGEETQYF. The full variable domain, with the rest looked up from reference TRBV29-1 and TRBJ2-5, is SAVISQKPSRDICQRGTSLTIQCQVDSQVTMMFWYRQQPGQSLTLIATANQGSEATYESGFVIDKFPISRPNLTFSTLTVSNMSPEDSSIYLCSVVLAGVGEETQYFGPGTRLLVL.

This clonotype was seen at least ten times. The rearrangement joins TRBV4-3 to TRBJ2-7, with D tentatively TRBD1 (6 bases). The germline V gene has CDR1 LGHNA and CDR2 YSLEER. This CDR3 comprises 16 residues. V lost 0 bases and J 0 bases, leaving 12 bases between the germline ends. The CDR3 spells CASSQEDRPYSYEQYF. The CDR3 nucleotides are TGCGCCAGCAGCCAAGAAGACAGGCCCTACTCCTACGAGCAGTACTTC.

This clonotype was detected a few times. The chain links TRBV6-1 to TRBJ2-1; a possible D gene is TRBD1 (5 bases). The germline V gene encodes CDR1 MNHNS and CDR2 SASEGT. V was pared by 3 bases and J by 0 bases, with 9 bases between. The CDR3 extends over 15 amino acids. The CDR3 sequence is CASSELGVSYNEQFF. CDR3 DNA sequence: TGTGCCAGCAGTGAGTTAGGGGTCTCCTACAATGAGCAGTTCTTC.

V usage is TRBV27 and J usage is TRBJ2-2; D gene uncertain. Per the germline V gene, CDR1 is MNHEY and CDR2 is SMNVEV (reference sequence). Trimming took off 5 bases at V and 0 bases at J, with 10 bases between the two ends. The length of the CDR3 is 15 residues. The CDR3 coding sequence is TGTGCCAGCAGTGGTCAGCCCTCGAACACCGGGGAGCTGTTTTTT. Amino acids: CASSGQPSNTGELFF.

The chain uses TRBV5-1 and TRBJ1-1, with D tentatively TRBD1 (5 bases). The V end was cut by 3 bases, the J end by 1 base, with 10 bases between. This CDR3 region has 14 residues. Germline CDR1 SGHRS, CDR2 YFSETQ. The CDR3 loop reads CASSSDSQNTEAFF. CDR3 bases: TGCGCCAGCAGCTCCGACAGCCAGAACACTGAAGCTTTCTTT.

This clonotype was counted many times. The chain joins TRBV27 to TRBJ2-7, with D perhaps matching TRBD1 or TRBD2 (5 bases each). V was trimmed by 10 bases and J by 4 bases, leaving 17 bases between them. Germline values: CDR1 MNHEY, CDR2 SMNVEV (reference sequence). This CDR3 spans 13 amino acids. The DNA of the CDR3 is TGTGCCACGGGGTTGGGGCCCGGGTACGAGCAGTACTTC. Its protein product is CATGLGPGYEQYF.

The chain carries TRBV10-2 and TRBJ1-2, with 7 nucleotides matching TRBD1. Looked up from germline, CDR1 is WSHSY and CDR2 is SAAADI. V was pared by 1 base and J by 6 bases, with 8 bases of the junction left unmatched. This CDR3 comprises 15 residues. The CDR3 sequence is CASSELGQAADGYTF. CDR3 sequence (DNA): TGCGCCAGCAGTGAGTTAGGACAGGCTGCGGATGGCTACACCTTC.

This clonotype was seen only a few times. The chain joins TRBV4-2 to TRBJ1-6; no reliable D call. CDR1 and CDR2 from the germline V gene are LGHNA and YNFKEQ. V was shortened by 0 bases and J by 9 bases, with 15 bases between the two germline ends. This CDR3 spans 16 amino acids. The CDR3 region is CASSQDSAGVSSPLHF. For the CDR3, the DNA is TGTGCCAGCAGCCAAGATTCGGCAGGTGTCAGTTCACCCCTCCACTTT.

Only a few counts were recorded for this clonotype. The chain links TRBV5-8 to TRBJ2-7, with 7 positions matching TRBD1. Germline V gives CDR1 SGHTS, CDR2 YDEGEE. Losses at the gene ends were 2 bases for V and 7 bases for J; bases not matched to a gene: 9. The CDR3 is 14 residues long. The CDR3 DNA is TGTGCCAGCAGCTTTACAGGGGCCCGCGTGGAGCAGTACTTC. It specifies CASSFTGARVEQYF.

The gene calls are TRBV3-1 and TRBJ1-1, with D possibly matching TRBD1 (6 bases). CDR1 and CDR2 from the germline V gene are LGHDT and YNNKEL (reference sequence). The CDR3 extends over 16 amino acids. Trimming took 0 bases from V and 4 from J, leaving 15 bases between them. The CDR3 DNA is TGTGCCAGCAGCCAAGATCCGGGGGCCAGGGGCACTGAAGCTTTCTTT. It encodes CASSQDPGARGTEAFF. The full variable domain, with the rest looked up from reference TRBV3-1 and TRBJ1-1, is DTAVSQTPKYLVTQMGNDKSIKCEQNLGHDTMYWYKQDSKKFLKIMFSYNNKELIINETVPNRFSPKSPDKAHLNLHINSLELGDSAVYFCASSQDPGARGTEAFFGQGTRLTVV.

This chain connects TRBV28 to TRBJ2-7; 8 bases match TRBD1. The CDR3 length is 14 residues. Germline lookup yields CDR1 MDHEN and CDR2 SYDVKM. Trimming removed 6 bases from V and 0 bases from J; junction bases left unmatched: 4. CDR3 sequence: CASRTTGDSYEQYF. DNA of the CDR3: TGTGCCAGCAGAACGACAGGGGACTCCTACGAGCAGTACTTC.

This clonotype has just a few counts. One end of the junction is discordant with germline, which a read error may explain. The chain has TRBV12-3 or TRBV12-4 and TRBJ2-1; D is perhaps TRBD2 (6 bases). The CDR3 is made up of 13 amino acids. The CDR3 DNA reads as TGTGCCAGCAGTCTAGCGACCTACAATGAGCAGTTCTTC. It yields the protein CASSLATYNEQFF.

CDR3 in amino acids: CSARDLASGGAEQYF. As DNA, the CDR3 is TGCAGTGCTAGAGATCTCGCTAGCGGGGGGGCCGAGCAGTACTTC. V usage is TRBV20-1 and J usage is TRBJ2-7; 12 bases line up with TRBD2. The junction had 6 bases not matched to a gene; V was cut back by 0 bases and J by 6 bases. Per the germline V gene, CDR1 is DFQATT and CDR2 is SNEGSKA (reference sequence). CDR3 length equals 15 residues.

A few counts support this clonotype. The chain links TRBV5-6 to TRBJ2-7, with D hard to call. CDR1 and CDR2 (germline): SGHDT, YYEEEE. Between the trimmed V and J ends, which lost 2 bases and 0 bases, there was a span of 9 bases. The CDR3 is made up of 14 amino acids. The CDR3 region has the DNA TGTGCCAGCAGCTTTCGGCAGTACTCCTACGAGCAGTACTTC. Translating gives CASSFRQYSYEQYF.

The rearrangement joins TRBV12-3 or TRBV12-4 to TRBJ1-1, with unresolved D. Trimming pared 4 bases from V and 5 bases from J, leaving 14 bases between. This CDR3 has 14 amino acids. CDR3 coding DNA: TGTGCCAGCAGTTCTGACCGTCTTGGGACTGAAGCTTTCTTT. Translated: CASSSDRLGTEAFF.

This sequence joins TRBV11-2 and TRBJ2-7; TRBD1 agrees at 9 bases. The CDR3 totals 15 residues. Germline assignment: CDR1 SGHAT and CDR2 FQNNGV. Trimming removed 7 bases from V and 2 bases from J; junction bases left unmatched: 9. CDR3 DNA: TGTGCCAGCACCTATGGGACAGGGCATCCCTACGAGCAGTACTTC. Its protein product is CASTYGTGHPYEQYF.

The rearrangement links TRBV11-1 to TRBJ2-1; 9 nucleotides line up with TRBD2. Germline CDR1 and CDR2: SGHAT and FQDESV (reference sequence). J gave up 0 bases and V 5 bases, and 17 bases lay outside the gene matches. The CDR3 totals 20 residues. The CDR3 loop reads CASSPTTWKRGDLSYNEQFF. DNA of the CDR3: TGTGCCAGCAGCCCCACTACGTGGAAGCGGGGGGACCTCTCCTACAATGAGCAGTTCTTC.

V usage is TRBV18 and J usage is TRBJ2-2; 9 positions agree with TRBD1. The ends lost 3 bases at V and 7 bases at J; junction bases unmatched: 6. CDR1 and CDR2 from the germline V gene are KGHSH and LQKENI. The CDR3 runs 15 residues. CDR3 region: CASSPPGQGIGELFF. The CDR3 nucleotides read TGTGCCAGCTCACCTCCCGGACAGGGGATCGGGGAGCTGTTTTTT.

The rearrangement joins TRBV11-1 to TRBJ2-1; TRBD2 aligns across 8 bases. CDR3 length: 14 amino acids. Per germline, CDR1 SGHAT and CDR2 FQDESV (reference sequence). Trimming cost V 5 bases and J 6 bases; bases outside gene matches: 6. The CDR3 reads CASSLPSGSNEQFF. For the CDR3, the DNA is TGTGCCAGCAGCCTCCCCAGCGGGAGCAATGAGCAGTTCTTC.

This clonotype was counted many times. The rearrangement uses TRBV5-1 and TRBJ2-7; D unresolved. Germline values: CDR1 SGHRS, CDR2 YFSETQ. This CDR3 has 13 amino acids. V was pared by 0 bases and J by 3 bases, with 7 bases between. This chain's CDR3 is CASSLEAGYEQYF. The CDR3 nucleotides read TGCGCCAGCAGCTTGGAGGCAGGCTACGAGCAGTACTTC.

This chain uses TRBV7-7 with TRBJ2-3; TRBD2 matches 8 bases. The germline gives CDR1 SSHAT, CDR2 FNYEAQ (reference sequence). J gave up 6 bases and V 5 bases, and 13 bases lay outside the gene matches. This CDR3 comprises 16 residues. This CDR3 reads CASSTAGGPAGDTQYF. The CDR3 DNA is TGTGCCAGCAGCACTGCGGGAGGCCCGGCTGGGGATACGCAGTATTTT.

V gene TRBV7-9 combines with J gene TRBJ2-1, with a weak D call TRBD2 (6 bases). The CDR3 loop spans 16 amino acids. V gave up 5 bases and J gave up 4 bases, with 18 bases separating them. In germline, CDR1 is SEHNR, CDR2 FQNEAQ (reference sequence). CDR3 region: CASSAQSVGLYNEQFF. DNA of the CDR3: TGTGCCAGCAGCGCCCAGTCGGTGGGACTTTACAATGAGCAGTTCTTC.

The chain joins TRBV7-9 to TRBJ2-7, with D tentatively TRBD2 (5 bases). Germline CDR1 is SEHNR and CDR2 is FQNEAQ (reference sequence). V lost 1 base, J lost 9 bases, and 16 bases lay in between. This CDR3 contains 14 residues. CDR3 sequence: CASSLVDPRDGQYF. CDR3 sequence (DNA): TGTGCCAGCAGCTTAGTGGACCCGAGGGATGGGCAGTACTTC.

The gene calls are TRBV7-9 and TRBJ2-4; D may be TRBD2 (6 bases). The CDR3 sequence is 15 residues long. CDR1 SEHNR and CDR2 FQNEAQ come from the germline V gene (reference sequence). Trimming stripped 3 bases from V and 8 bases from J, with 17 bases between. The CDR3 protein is CASSLGGLAIDIQYF. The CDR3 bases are TGTGCCAGCAGCTTGGGCGGGCTAGCGATCGACATTCAGTACTTC.